Following are 8 T cell receptor beta chains from one sample sequenced in a study of T cell changes during pregnancy in multiple sclerosis. Clones were sequenced by immunoSEQ multiplex PCR, and TCRdb holds only the in-frame ones, with some missing. The sample carries tens of thousands of clones, over 80% recorded once. Specimen: peripheral blood, collected in the first trimester of pregnancy. The receptors originated from a female donor with multiple sclerosis, enrolled in a pregnancy study.

The chain couples TRBV29-1 to TRBJ1-2, with 7 positions matching TRBD1. This CDR3 is 13 amino acids long. V gave up 7 bases and J gave up 6 bases; unmatched junction bases: 11. In germline, CDR1 is SQVTM, CDR2 ANQGSEA. The CDR3 sequence is CSAGGTGVDGYTF. In DNA form, the CDR3 reads TGCAGCGCCGGGGGAACAGGGGTGGATGGCTACACCTTC.

The rearrangement joins TRBV2 to TRBJ1-2; no firm D call. The CDR3 contains 15 residues. The V and J ends lost 3 bases and 8 bases respectively, with 19 bases between them. Germline-derived CDR1 and CDR2 are SNHLY and FYNNEI. This CDR3 is CASSETGWAGEGYTF. The CDR3 DNA sequence: TGTGCCAGCAGTGAGACGGGGTGGGCAGGTGAAGGCTACACCTTC.

V is TRBV18 and J is TRBJ1-6; D not resolved. This CDR3 spans 15 amino acids. The V end lost 5 bases, the J end lost 8 bases, and 16 bases lay between the germline ends. Germline lookup yields CDR1 KGHSH and CDR2 LQKENI. This chain's CDR3 is CASSSQASGDSPLHF. In nucleotides, the CDR3 is TGTGCCAGCTCATCCCAGGCGTCCGGTGATTCACCCCTCCACTTT.

The chain recombines TRBV19 with TRBJ1-1; no firm D call. Trimming took off 7 bases at V and 8 bases at J, with 17 bases between the two ends. The CDR3 is 13 residues long. Germline lookup yields CDR1 LNHDA and CDR2 SQIVND (reference sequence). The CDR3 coding sequence is TGTGCCAGTACCCCTAACTCATGGAGAGAAGCTTTCTTT. It encodes CASTPNSWREAFF.

The chain couples TRBV27 to TRBJ2-1; 7 positions match TRBD1. J gave up 0 bases and V 5 bases, and 4 bases lay outside the gene matches. The CDR3 consists of 15 residues. CDR1 and CDR2 from the germline V gene are MNHEY and SMNVEV (reference sequence). CDR3 in DNA: TGTGCCAGCAGTATCAGGGACAGCTCCTACAATGAGCAGTTCTTC. Amino acid sequence: CASSIRDSSYNEQFF.

This chain uses TRBV11-3 with TRBJ2-5; 8 bases line up with TRBD2. CDR1 and CDR2 from the germline V gene are SGHNT and YENEEA. V lost 4 bases to trimming and J lost 7 bases; unmatched junction nucleotides: 11. This CDR3 spans 15 amino acids. This chain's CDR3 is CASSSGGASRGTQYF. CDR3 nucleotides: TGTGCCAGCAGCTCCGGGGGGGCTTCAAGAGGGACCCAGTACTTC.

Comments on this clone: At one end the junction does not follow the germline gene, possibly because of a read error. The genes are TRBV7-7 and TRBJ2-5, with 10 nucleotides matching TRBD1. In germline, CDR1 is SSHAT, CDR2 FNYEAQ (reference sequence). The CDR3 is 14 amino acids. This CDR3 reads CASSTGQGQETQYF. CDR3 nucleotide sequence: TGTGCTAGCAGCACGGGACAGGGGCAAGAGACCCAGTACTTC.

This rearrangement joins TRBV20-1 to TRBJ2-1; no firm D call. Looked up from germline, CDR1 is DFQATT and CDR2 is SNEGSKA (reference sequence). V was shortened by 2 bases and J by 7 bases, with 6 bases between the two germline ends. This CDR3 contains 11 residues. CDR3 coding DNA: TGCAGTGCTAGACTCCTGAATGAGCAGTTCTTC. The encoded protein is CSARLLNEQFF.